Listed below are T cell receptor beta chains from one sample, sequenced in a study of shared clonotypes between healthy human individuals. Repertoires were generated with immunoSEQ multiplex PCR, while TCRdb's copy carries only in-frame clones and drops some. The sample holds about 750,000 clones, nearly 95% seen once. The sequencing input was naive CD8+ T cells sorted from blood. The receptors derive from a man aged 25-45 years in good health. CDR3s include the opening cysteine and the closing phenylalanine or tryptophan. The order of the fields is J gene, V gene, D gene, clone size, CDR3 protein, CDR3 DNA. The D gene is left open where the match is weak. Size is omitted from some rows. Given values are once, few, many or a class for expanded clones.

j_call: TRBJ2-2
v_call: TRBV5-6
d_call: TRBD2
clone_size: .
cdr3_aa: CASSWQTSGVTGELFF
cdr3_nt: TGTGCCAGCAGCTGGCAGACTAGCGGTGTCACCGGGGAGCTGTTTTTT

j_call: TRBJ1-2
v_call: TRBV7-9
d_call: .
clone_size: .
cdr3_aa: CASSLELPYGYTF
cdr3_nt: TGTGCCAGCAGCTTGGAACTGCCCTATGGCTACACCTTC

j_call: TRBJ2-7
v_call: TRBV7-2
d_call: .
clone_size: .
cdr3_aa: CASSPGTAYF
cdr3_nt: TGTGCCAGCAGCCCCGGGACCGCCTACTTC

j_call: TRBJ2-7
v_call: TRBV2
d_call: TRBD1
clone_size: .
cdr3_aa: CASRTGSSYEQYF
cdr3_nt: TGTGCCAGCAGGACAGGGAGCTCCTACGAGCAGTACTTC

j_call: TRBJ2-7
v_call: TRBV15
d_call: TRBD2
clone_size: .
cdr3_aa: CATSITGTSGTLEQYF
cdr3_nt: TGTGCCACCAGCATCACCGGGACTAGCGGGACCCTCGAGCAGTACTTC

j_call: TRBJ1-4
v_call: TRBV5-1
d_call: .
clone_size: .
cdr3_aa: CASSLWESTNEKLFF
cdr3_nt: TGCGCCAGCAGCTTGTGGGAATCGACTAATGAAAAACTGTTTTTT

j_call: TRBJ1-1
v_call: TRBV29-1
d_call: .
clone_size: .
cdr3_aa: CSVEGGTEAFF
cdr3_nt: TGCAGCGTTGAAGGGGGCACTGAAGCTTTCTTT

j_call: TRBJ2-5
v_call: TRBV28
d_call: TRBD2
clone_size: .
cdr3_aa: CASSSQREVETQYF
cdr3_nt: TGTGCCAGCAGTTCCCAGCGGGAGGTGGAGACCCAGTACTTC

j_call: TRBJ2-2
v_call: TRBV7-2
d_call: .
clone_size: .
cdr3_aa: CASSPDTLGPGELFF
cdr3_nt: TGTGCCAGCAGCCCCGACACCCTAGGTCCCGGGGAGCTGTTTTTT

j_call: TRBJ1-1
v_call: TRBV14
d_call: .
clone_size: .
cdr3_aa: CASSHRGGGEAFF
cdr3_nt: TGTGCCAGCAGCCACCGCGGGGGAGGGGAAGCTTTCTTT

j_call: TRBJ1-3
v_call: TRBV27
d_call: .
clone_size: few
cdr3_aa: CASSLKARGDTIYF
cdr3_nt: TGTGCCAGCAGTTTAAAGGCTCGTGGAGACACCATATATTTT

j_call: TRBJ2-2
v_call: TRBV10-1
d_call: TRBD2
clone_size: .
cdr3_aa: CASSGGLARGSPGELFF
cdr3_nt: TGCGCCAGCAGTGGGGGACTAGCGAGAGGATCACCCGGGGAGCTGTTTTTT

j_call: TRBJ2-2
v_call: TRBV5-4
d_call: .
clone_size: .
cdr3_aa: CASGYGTHTGELFF
cdr3_nt: TGTGCCAGCGGTTACGGGACCCACACCGGGGAGCTGTTTTTT

j_call: TRBJ2-1
v_call: TRBV5-8
d_call: TRBD2
clone_size: .
cdr3_aa: CASSRKIAGVSYNEQFF
cdr3_nt: TGTGCCAGCAGCCGTAAAATAGCGGGAGTTTCCTACAATGAGCAGTTCTTC

j_call: TRBJ1-3
v_call: TRBV7-9
d_call: .
clone_size: .
cdr3_aa: CASSLSWQISGNTIYF
cdr3_nt: TGTGCCAGCAGCTTATCCTGGCAGATCTCTGGAAACACCATATATTTT

j_call: TRBJ1-5
v_call: TRBV10-2
d_call: .
clone_size: .
cdr3_aa: CASSGKGLKNQPQHF
cdr3_nt: TGCGCCAGCAGTGGAAAGGGACTGAAAAATCAGCCCCAGCATTTT

j_call: TRBJ1-1
v_call: TRBV28
d_call: .
clone_size: .
cdr3_aa: CASRLGDTEAFF
cdr3_nt: TGTGCCAGCCGCCTGGGGGACACTGAAGCTTTCTTT

j_call: TRBJ2-3
v_call: TRBV10-1
d_call: .
clone_size: .
cdr3_aa: CASSDGGPLDTQYF
cdr3_nt: TGCGCCAGCAGTGATGGAGGGCCGCTAGATACGCAGTATTTT

j_call: TRBJ2-7
v_call: TRBV2
d_call: .
clone_size: .
cdr3_aa: CASSERGPNYEQYF
cdr3_nt: TGTGCCAGCAGTGAGAGGGGACCTAACTACGAGCAGTACTTC

j_call: TRBJ1-1
v_call: TRBV7-7
d_call: .
clone_size: .
cdr3_aa: CASSTAPGTEAFF
cdr3_nt: TGTGCCAGCAGTACAGCGCCAGGCACTGAAGCTTTCTTT

j_call: TRBJ2-3
v_call: TRBV19
d_call: TRBD2
clone_size: .
cdr3_aa: CASRRMTSLGGSSTDTQYF
cdr3_nt: TGTGCCAGTAGAAGGATGACTAGCCTAGGAGGTAGTAGCACAGATACGCAGTATTTT

j_call: TRBJ1-2
v_call: TRBV28
d_call: TRBD1
clone_size: .
cdr3_aa: CASRTTGTGNGYTF
cdr3_nt: TGTGCCAGCAGGACCACCGGGACAGGGAATGGCTACACCTTC

j_call: TRBJ1-2
v_call: TRBV28
d_call: .
clone_size: few
cdr3_aa: CATKHTHYGYTF
cdr3_nt: TGTGCCACCAAACACACGCACTATGGCTACACCTTC

j_call: TRBJ1-2
v_call: TRBV9
d_call: .
clone_size: .
cdr3_aa: CASSSKTGSNYGYTF
cdr3_nt: TGTGCCAGCAGCTCCAAAACAGGATCTAACTATGGCTACACCTTC

j_call: TRBJ1-2
v_call: TRBV6-1
d_call: .
clone_size: .
cdr3_aa: CASSEAGLDYGYTF
cdr3_nt: TGTGCCAGCAGTGAAGCGGGGCTTGACTATGGCTACACCTTC

j_call: TRBJ2-7
v_call: TRBV5-4
d_call: TRBD2
clone_size: .
cdr3_aa: CASSLTSAEEQYF
cdr3_nt: TGTGCCAGCAGCCTTACTAGCGCGGAGGAGCAGTACTTC